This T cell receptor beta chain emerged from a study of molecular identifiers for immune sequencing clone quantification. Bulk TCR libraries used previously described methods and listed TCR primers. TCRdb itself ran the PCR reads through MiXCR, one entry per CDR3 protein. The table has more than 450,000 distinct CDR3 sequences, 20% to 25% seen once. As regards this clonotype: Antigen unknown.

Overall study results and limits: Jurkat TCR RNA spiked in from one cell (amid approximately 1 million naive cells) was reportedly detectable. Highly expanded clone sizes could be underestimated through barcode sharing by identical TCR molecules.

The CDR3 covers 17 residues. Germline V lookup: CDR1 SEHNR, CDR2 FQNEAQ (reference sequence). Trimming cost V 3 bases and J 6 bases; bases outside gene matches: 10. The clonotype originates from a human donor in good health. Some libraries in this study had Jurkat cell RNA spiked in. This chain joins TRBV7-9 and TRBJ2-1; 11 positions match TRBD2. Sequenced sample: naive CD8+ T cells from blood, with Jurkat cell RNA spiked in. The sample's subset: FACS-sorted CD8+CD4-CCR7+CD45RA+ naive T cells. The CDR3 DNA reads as TGTGCCAGCAGCTTGAGGGCTAGCGGGAGGAGGGTCAATGAGCAGTTCTTC. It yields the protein CASSLRASGRRVNEQFF. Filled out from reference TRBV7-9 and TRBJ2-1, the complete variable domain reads DTGVSQNPRHKITKRGQNVTFRCDPISEHNRLYWYRQTLGQGPEFLTYFQNEAQLEKSRLLSDRFSAERPKGSFSTLEIQRTEQGDSAMYLCASSLRASGRRVNEQFFGPGTRLTVL.